This T cell receptor beta chain was profiled in a study of T cell clonality in common variable immunodeficiency. This clone was counted many times. No antigen is known for it. Findings and limits, study-wide: Reportedly, TCR beta sequences from common variable immunodeficiency showed fewer deletions and N-nucleotide insertions.

The repertoire was sequenced with immunoSEQ multiplex PCR; TCRdb's copy has only in-frame clones and lacks some. Sampling found some 40,000 clones, none seen once. This TCR was sampled from a person between 18 and 75 years old in good health. Sequencing used peripheral blood mononuclear cells.

The CDR3 bases that were read are TGTGCCAGCAGTCGAGGGGACGAG. Residues: CASSRGDE. The whole CDR3 protein is CASSRGDEQYF. The chain employs TRBV7-9 and TRBJ2-7; D assignment may be TRBD1 or TRBD2 (5 bases each). The read ends 3 residues shy of where the CDR3 ends; the end is completed using the germline J gene. With 6 bases removed from V and 5 bases from J, the gap between germline ends came to 8 bases. The CDR3 extends over 11 amino acids. CDR1 SEHNR and CDR2 FQNEAQ come from the germline V gene (reference sequence).